These 20 T cell receptor beta chains were sequenced from one sample in a study of identical twins. TCRdb reanalysed the 5' RACE reads using MiXCR and keeps one entry per CDR3 protein. The data contain approximately 210,000 distinct CDR3 sequences, roughly 15% of them singletons. The same sample was also used in a study of T cells expressing NK-cell markers.

The sequencing sample was made of CD8+ T cells sorted from blood. These receptors were taken from a woman in her late teens or twenties in good health.

This clonotype turned up a few times. V gene TRBV29-1 combines with J gene TRBJ2-1; no firm D call. The ends were cut back, 3 bases at V and 10 bases at J, with 10 bases in the middle. This CDR3 is 11 amino acids long. Germline V gives CDR1 SQVTM, CDR2 ANQGSEA. CDR3 sequence reads: CSVDLTGEQFF. The CDR3 DNA reads as TGCAGCGTTGACCTCACTGGGGAGCAGTTCTTC.

This clonotype came up a few times. V and J are TRBV7-8 and TRBJ2-5; no clear D gene. The CDR3 consists of 14 residues. V dropped 0 bases and J dropped 3 bases, with 8 bases sitting between them. Germline-derived CDR1 and CDR2 are SGHVS and FQNEAQ. CDR3 amino acids: CASSLAWIKETQYF. In nucleotides, the CDR3 is TGTGCCAGCAGCTTAGCCTGGATTAAAGAGACCCAGTACTTC.

This clonotype was recorded many times. This chain links TRBV29-1 with TRBJ2-1; tentative D call: TRBD1 (5 bases). The CDR3 spans 14 residues. Trimming left V 5 bases short and J 4 bases short, with 15 bases between. CDR1 and CDR2 (germline): SQVTM, ANQGSEA. CDR3: CSVSGFTNYNEQFF. Written as DNA, the CDR3 is TGCAGCGTTTCAGGGTTTACGAATTACAATGAGCAGTTCTTC.

This clonotype was seen ten or more times. V gene TRBV10-2 combines with J gene TRBJ2-1, with D possibly being TRBD2 (5 bases). This CDR3 spans 13 amino acids. V was clipped by 2 bases and J by 3 bases, with 5 bases between them. Germline-derived CDR1 and CDR2 are WSHSY and SAAADI. CDR3 coding DNA: TGCGCCAGCAGTGAGGGACTCTACAATGAGCAGTTCTTC. Its translation is CASSEGLYNEQFF.

The rearrangement uses TRBV6-5 and TRBJ2-1; D gene uncertain. The V end was cut by 6 bases, the J end by 9 bases, with 9 bases between. The CDR3 has 11 amino acids. Looked up from germline, CDR1 is MNHEY and CDR2 is SVGAGI. The CDR3 DNA reads TGTGCCAGCAGAAAGGGTGGTGAGCAGTTCTTC. This gives the protein CASRKGGEQFF.

The rearrangement joins TRBV9 to TRBJ1-4, with D uncertain. Looked up from germline, CDR1 is SGDLS and CDR2 is YYNGEE. The CDR3 loop spans 15 amino acids. V was clipped by 0 bases and J by 0 bases, with 6 bases between them. In DNA form, the CDR3 reads TGTGCCAGCAGCGTAGCAGGCACAACTAATGAAAAACTGTTTTTT. This encodes CASSVAGTTNEKLFF.

The chain employs TRBV27 and TRBJ2-7, with 9 bases identical to TRBD1. The length of the CDR3 is 13 residues. Germline V lookup: CDR1 MNHEY, CDR2 SMNVEV (reference sequence). Unmatched junction bases numbered 2, after V lost 3 bases and J lost 5 bases. CDR3 in DNA: TGTGCCAGCAGTTTGGGACAGGGTGACGAGCAGTACTTC. This gives the protein CASSLGQGDEQYF.

The chain carries TRBV20-1 and TRBJ2-1; D remains ambiguous. The CDR3 loop spans 11 amino acids. The V and J ends lost 6 bases and 4 bases respectively, with 7 bases between them. Germline V gives CDR1 DFQATT, CDR2 SNEGSKA (reference sequence). CDR3 nucleotide sequence: TGCAGTGCCCCTCTTTACAATGAGCAGTTCTTC. Protein product: CSAPLYNEQFF.

This clonotype was detected a few times. The chain employs TRBV25-1 and TRBJ1-2; D not resolved. The CDR3 totals 15 residues. CDR1 MGHDK and CDR2 SYGVNS come from the germline V gene. V lost 3 bases and J lost 4, with 15 bases in between. CDR3: CASSDPRTGVYGYTF. DNA of the CDR3: TGTGCCAGCAGTGACCCGAGGACCGGCGTCTATGGCTACACCTTC.

The V and J genes are TRBV9 and TRBJ1-1; 7 bases fit TRBD1. Germline V gene data show CDR1 as SGDLS and CDR2 as YYNGEE. The CDR3 consists of 15 residues. The ends lost 3 bases at V and 4 bases at J; junction bases unmatched: 9. The CDR3 DNA follows: TGTGCCAGCAGCGGTGCAAGACAGGGAGGCACTGAAGCTTTCTTT. Translating it yields CASSGARQGGTEAFF.

This clonotype came up a few times. CDR3 region: CASSFGYEAFF. As DNA, the CDR3 is TGTGCCAGCAGCTTCGGGTATGAAGCTTTCTTT. V and J are TRBV7-9 and TRBJ1-1; D not certain. The CDR3 extends over 11 amino acids. V lost 3 bases and J lost 7, with 6 bases in between. In germline, CDR1 is SEHNR, CDR2 FQNEAQ (reference sequence).

This clonotype was seen a single time. The chain joins TRBV20-1 to TRBJ2-3; D remains unclear. Trimming left V 0 bases short and J 0 bases short, with 13 bases between. The CDR3 runs 16 residues. Per germline, CDR1 DFQATT and CDR2 SNEGSKA (reference sequence). This chain's CDR3 is CSARDSHSSSTDTQYF. CDR3 sequence (DNA): TGCAGTGCTAGAGATTCCCATTCTTCTAGCACAGATACGCAGTATTTT.

This clonotype came up a few times. The chain couples TRBV10-3 to TRBJ2-3; D is possibly TRBD1 or TRBD2 (5 bases each). V shed 2 bases and J shed 4 bases, with 10 bases lying between them. The germline CDR1 and CDR2 sequences are ENHRY and SYGVKD. The CDR3 has 14 residues. The CDR3 DNA is TGTGCCATCAGTGAGGCCTTGGGGGCAGATACGCAGTATTTT. Protein: CAISEALGADTQYF.

This chain uses TRBV12-3 or TRBV12-4 with TRBJ2-3; 15 bases agree with TRBD2. V lost 6 bases and J lost 4; bases outside the gene matches: 11. This CDR3 has 18 residues. CDR3 region: CASSPRTSGGESADTQYF. DNA for the CDR3: TGTGCCAGCAGCCCTAGGACTAGCGGGGGGGAATCCGCAGATACGCAGTATTTT.

This clonotype was counted between two and nine times. The chain is built from TRBV29-1 and TRBJ2-7, with 8 bases lining up with TRBD1. This CDR3 comprises 10 residues. Germline loops: CDR1 SQVTM, CDR2 ANQGSEA. V was clipped by 6 bases and J by 7 bases; unmatched bases: 2. This chain's CDR3 is CSVRGREQYF. The CDR3 DNA follows: TGCAGCGTCAGGGGGCGGGAGCAGTACTTC.

The sample holds a few counts of this clonotype. V gene TRBV7-9 combines with J gene TRBJ2-1, with TRBD2 identical over 8 bases. The germline V gene has CDR1 SEHNR and CDR2 FQNEAQ (reference sequence). The CDR3 has 16 residues. J gave up 5 bases and V 1 base, and 7 bases lay outside the gene matches. CDR3 in amino acids: CASSLVAGRGHNEQFF. The CDR3 coding sequence is TGTGCCAGCAGCTTAGTAGCGGGGAGGGGCCACAATGAGCAGTTCTTC.

This clonotype occurred many times. V is TRBV5-1 and J is TRBJ1-1; no clear D gene. CDR1 and CDR2 (germline): SGHRS, YFSETQ. The V end was cut by 0 bases, the J end by 1 base, with 4 bases between. The CDR3 totals 13 residues. CDR3 loop: CASSLDPNTEAFF. The CDR3, as DNA: TGCGCCAGCAGCTTGGACCCGAACACTGAAGCTTTCTTT.

This clonotype showed up many times. The rearrangement joins TRBV12-3 or TRBV12-4 to TRBJ2-5; tentatively, D is TRBD2 (6 bases). This CDR3 spans 13 amino acids. The V end was cut by 6 bases, the J end by 2 bases, with 10 bases between. This CDR3 reads CASRPGLQETQYF. Here the CDR3 DNA reads TGTGCCAGCAGGCCGGGACTTCAAGAGACCCAGTACTTC.

The genes are TRBV11-3 and TRBJ2-2, with TRBD1 matching over 12 bases. The germline V gene encodes CDR1 SGHNT and CDR2 YENEEA. The ends lost 3 bases at V and 3 bases at J; junction bases unmatched: 2. This CDR3 has 16 residues. CDR3 bases: TGTGCCAGCAGCTTCGGGGACAGGGGGCACACCGGGGAGCTGTTTTTT. Its protein is CASSFGDRGHTGELFF.

The V and J genes are TRBV6-5 and TRBJ2-7; D could derive from TRBD1 or TRBD2 (6 bases each). CDR1 is MNHEY, CDR2 SVGAGI, per germline. There are 18 residues in the CDR3. V gave up 3 bases and J gave up 5 bases, with 26 bases separating them. CDR3 bases: TGTGCCAGCAGTTATCGGTTTGCCGACCTGGAGGGGGTCCACGAGCAGTACTTC. Protein product: CASSYRFADLEGVHEQYF.